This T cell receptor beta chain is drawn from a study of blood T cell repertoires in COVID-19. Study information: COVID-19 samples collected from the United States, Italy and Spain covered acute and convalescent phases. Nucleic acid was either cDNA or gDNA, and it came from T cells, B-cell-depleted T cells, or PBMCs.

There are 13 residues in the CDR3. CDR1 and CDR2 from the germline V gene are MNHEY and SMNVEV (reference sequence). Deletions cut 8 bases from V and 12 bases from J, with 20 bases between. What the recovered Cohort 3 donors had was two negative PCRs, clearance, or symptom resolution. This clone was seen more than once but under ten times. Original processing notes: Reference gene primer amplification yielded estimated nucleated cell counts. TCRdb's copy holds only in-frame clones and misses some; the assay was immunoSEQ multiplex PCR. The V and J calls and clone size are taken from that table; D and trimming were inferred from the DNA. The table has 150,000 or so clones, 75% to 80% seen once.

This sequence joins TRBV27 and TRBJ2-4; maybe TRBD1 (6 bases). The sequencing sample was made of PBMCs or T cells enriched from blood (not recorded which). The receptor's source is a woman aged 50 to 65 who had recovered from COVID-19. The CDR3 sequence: CASGRGELGTQYF. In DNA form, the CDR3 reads TGTGCCAGCGGCAGGGGCGAGCTGGGGACTCAGTACTTC.